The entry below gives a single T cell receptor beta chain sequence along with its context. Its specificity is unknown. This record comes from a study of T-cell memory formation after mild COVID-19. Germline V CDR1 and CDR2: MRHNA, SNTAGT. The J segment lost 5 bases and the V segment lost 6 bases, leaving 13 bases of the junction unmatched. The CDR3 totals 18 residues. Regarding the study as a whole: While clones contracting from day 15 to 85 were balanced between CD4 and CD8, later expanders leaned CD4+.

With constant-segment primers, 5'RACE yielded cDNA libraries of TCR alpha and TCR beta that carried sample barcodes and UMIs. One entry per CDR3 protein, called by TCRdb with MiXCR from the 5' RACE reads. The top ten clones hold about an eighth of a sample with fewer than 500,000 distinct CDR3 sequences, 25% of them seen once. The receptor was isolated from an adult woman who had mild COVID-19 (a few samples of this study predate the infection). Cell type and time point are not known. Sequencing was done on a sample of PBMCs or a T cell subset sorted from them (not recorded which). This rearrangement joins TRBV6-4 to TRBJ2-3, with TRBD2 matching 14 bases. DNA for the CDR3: TGTGCCAGCAGGGGGACTAGCGGGAGACCAAGTCCCCGAGATACGCAGTATTTT. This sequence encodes CASRGTSGRPSPRDTQYF.